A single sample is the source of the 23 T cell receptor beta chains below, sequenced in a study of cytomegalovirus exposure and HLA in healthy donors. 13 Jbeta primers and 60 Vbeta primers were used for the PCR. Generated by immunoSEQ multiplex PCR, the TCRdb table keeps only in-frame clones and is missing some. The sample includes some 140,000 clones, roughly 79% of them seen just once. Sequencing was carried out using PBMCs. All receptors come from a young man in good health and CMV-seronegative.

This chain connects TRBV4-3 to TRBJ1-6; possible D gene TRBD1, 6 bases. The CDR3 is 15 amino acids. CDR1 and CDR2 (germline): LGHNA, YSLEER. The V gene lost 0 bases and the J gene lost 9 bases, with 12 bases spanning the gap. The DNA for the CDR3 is TGCGCCAGCAGCCAAGACTCCCAGGGGTTTTCACCCCTCCACTTT. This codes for CASSQDSQGFSPLHF.

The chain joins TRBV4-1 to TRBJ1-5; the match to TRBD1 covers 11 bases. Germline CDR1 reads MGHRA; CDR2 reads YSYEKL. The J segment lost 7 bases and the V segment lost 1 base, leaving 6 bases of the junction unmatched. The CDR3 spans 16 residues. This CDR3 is CASSQGGTGGRQPQHF. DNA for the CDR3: TGCGCCAGCAGCCAAGGAGGGACAGGGGGAAGACAGCCCCAGCATTTT.

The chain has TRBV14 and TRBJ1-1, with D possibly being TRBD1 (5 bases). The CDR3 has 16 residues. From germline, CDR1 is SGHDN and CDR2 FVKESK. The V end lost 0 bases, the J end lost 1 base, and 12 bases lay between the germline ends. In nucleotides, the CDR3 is TGTGCCAGCAGCCAAGATCCGGGGCGGGGGAACACTGAAGCTTTCTTT. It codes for CASSQDPGRGNTEAFF.

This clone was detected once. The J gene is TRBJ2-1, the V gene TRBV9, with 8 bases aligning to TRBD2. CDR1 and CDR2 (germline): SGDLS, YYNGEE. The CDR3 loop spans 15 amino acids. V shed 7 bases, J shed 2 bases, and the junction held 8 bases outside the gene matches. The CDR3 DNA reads TGTGCCAGCGGCTTCGCGGGGGGACCCTACAATGAGCAGTTCTTC. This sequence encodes CASGFAGGPYNEQFF. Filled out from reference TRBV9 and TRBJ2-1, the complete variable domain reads DSGVTQTPKHLITATGQRVTLRCSPRSGDLSVYWYQQSLDQGLQFLIQYYNGEERAKGNILERFSAQQFPDLHSELNLSSLELGDSALYFCASGFAGGPYNEQFFGPGTRLTVL.

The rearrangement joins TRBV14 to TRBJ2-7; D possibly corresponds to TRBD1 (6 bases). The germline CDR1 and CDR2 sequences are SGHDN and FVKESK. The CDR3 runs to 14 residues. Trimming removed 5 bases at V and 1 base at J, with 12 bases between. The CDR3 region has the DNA TGTGCCAGCAGCGAATTAGGGGGTTCCTACGAGCAGTACTTC. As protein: CASSELGGSYEQYF.

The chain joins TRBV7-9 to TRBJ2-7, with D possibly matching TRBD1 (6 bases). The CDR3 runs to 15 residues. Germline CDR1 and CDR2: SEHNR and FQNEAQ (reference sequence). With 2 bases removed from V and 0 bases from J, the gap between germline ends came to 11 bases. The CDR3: CASSLRKGDSYEQYF. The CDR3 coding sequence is TGTGCCAGCAGCTTAAGGAAGGGGGACTCCTACGAGCAGTACTTC.

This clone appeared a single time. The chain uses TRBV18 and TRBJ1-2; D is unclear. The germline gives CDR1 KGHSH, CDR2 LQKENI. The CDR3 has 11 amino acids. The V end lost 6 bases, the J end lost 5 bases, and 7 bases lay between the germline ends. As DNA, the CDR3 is TGTGCCAGCTCCTCGGGGTATGGCTACACCTTC. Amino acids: CASSSGYGYTF.

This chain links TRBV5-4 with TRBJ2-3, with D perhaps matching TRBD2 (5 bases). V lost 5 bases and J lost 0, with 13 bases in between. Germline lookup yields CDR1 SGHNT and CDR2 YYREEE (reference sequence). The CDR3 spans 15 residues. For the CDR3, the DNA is TGTGCCAGCAGACGGACTCCCGGTAGCACAGATACGCAGTATTTT. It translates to CASRRTPGSTDTQYF. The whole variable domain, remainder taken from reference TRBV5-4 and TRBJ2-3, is ETGVTQSPTHLIKTRGQQVTLRCSSQSGHNTVSWYQQALGQGPQFIFQYYREEENGRGNFPPRFSGLQFPNYSSELNVNALELDDSALYLCASRRTPGSTDTQYFGPGTRLTVL.

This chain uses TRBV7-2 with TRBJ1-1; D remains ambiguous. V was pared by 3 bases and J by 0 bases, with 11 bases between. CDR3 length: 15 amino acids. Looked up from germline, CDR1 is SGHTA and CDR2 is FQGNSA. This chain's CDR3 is CASSFNTALNTEAFF. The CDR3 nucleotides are TGTGCCAGCAGCTTCAACACAGCCCTGAACACTGAAGCTTTCTTT. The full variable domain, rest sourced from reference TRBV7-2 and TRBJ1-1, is GAGVSQSPSNKVTEKGKDVELRCDPISGHTALYWYRQSLGQGLEFLIYFQGNSAPDKSGLPSDRFSAERTGGSVSTLTIQRTQQEDSAVYLCASSFNTALNTEAFFGQGTRLTVV.

DNA of the CDR3: TGCGCCAGCAGCCACGCGGGACAGGGGCTTAAAAAACTGTTTTTT. It specifies CASSHAGQGLKKLFF. The V call is TRBV4-1, the J call TRBJ1-4, with 10 bases identical to TRBD1. CDR3 length: 15 amino acids. Germline CDR1 and CDR2: MGHRA and YSYEKL. V was pared by 3 bases and J by 9 bases, with 7 bases of the junction left unmatched.

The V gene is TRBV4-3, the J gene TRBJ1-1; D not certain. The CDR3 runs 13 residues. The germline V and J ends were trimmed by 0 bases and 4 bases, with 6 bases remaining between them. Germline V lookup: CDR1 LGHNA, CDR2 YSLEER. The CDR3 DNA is TGCGCCAGCAGCCAAGATAGCGGCACTGAAGCTTTCTTT. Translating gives CASSQDSGTEAFF.

CDR3 protein: CASSWTANSPLHF. The DNA for the CDR3 is TGTGCCAGCAGCTGGACTGCGAATTCACCCCTCCACTTT. The chain uses TRBV13 and TRBJ1-6; D unresolved. V dropped 4 bases and J dropped 7 bases, with 8 bases sitting between them. Germline assignment: CDR1 PRHDT and CDR2 FYEKMQ (reference sequence). The CDR3 has 13 amino acids. The full variable domain, in which reference TRBV13 and TRBJ1-6 provide the parts outside the CDR3, is AAGVIQSPRHLIKEKRETATLKCYPIPRHDTVYWYQQGPGQDPQFLISFYEKMQSDKGSIPDRFSAQQFSDYHSELNMSSLELGDSALYFCASSWTANSPLHFGNGTRLTVT.

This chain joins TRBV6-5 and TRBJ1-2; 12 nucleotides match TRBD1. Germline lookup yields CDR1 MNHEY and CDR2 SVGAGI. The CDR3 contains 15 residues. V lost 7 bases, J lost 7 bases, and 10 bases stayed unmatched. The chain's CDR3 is CASKPGQGAGGGYTF. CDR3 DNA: TGTGCCAGCAAACCGGGACAGGGGGCGGGTGGTGGCTACACCTTC.

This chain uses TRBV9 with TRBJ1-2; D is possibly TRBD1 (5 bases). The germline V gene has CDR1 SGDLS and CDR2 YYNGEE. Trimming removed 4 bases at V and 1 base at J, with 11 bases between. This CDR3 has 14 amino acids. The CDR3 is CASSLTTDNYGYTF. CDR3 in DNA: TGTGCCAGCAGCCTTACGACAGATAACTATGGCTACACCTTC.

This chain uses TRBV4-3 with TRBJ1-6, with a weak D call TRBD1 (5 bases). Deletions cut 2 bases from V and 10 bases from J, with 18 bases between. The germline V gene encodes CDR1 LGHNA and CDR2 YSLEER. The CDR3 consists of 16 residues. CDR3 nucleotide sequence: TGCGCCAGCAGCCAATTGACTGGCTGGGGGGACTCACCCCTCCACTTT. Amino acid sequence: CASSQLTGWGDSPLHF.

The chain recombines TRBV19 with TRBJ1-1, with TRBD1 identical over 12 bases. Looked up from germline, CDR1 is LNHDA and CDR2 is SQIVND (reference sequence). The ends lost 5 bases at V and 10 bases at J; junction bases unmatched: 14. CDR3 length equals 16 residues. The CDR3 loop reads CASSVPSGTGGFGAFF. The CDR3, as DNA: TGTGCCAGTAGTGTACCCTCCGGGACAGGGGGCTTTGGAGCTTTCTTT.

CDR3 protein: CASSLTGVEQYF. CDR3 DNA: TGTGCCAGTAGTCTGACAGGGGTTGAGCAGTACTTC. J is TRBJ2-7 and V is TRBV19; 8 nucleotides agree with TRBD1. V trimming: 5 bases; J trimming: 7 bases; junction bases outside the gene matches: 4. CDR1 is LNHDA, CDR2 SQIVND, per germline (reference sequence). The CDR3 has 12 residues. The whole variable domain, filled in from reference TRBV19 and TRBJ2-7, reads DGGITQSPKYLFRKEGQNVTLSCEQNLNHDAMYWYRQDPGQGLRLIYYSQIVNDFQKGDIAEGYSVSREKKESFPLTVTSAQKNPTAFYLCASSLTGVEQYFGPGTRLTVT.

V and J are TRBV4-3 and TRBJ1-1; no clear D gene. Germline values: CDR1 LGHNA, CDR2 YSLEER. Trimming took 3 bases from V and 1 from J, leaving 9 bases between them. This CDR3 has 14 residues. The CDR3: CASSHSVSNTEAFF. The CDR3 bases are TGCGCCAGCAGCCATAGCGTTTCGAACACTGAAGCTTTCTTT.

CDR3 coding DNA: TGTGCCTGGAGTGCCCCCGAGAGCAGGGTCGATGGCTACACCTTC. It encodes CAWSAPESRVDGYTF. The chain combines TRBV30 with TRBJ1-2, with a weak D call TRBD1 (5 bases). Trimming removed 1 base from V and 6 bases from J, with 18 bases in between. The CDR3 covers 15 residues. From germline, CDR1 is GTSNPN and CDR2 SVGIG (reference sequence). Variable domain in full (rest from reference TRBV30 and TRBJ1-2): SQTIHQWPATLVQPVGSPLSLECTVEGTSNPNLYWYRQAAGRGLQLLFYSVGIGQISSEVPQNLSASRPQDRQFILSSKKLLLSDSGFYLCAWSAPESRVDGYTFGSGTRLTVV.

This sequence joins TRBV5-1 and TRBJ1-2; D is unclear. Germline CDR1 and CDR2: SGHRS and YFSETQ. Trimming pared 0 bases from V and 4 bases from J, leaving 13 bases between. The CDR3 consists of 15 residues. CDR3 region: CASSLAPRGTYGYTF. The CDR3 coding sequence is TGCGCCAGCAGCTTGGCCCCGAGAGGAACCTATGGCTACACCTTC.

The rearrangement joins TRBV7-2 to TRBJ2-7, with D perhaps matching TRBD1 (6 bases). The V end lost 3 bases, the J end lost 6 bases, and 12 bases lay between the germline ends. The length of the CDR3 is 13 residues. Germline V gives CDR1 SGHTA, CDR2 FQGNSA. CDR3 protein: CASSLQGSVEQYF. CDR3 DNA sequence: TGTGCCAGCAGCTTGCAGGGGTCCGTCGAGCAGTACTTC.

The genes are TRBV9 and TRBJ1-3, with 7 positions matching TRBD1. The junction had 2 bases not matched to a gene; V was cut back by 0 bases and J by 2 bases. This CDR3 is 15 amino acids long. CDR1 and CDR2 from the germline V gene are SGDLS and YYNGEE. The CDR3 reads CASSVAGGAGNTIYF. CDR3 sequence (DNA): TGTGCCAGCAGCGTAGCAGGGGGAGCTGGAAACACCATATATTTT. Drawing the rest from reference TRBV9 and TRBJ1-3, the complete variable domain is DSGVTQTPKHLITATGQRVTLRCSPRSGDLSVYWYQQSLDQGLQFLIQYYNGEERAKGNILERFSAQQFPDLHSELNLSSLELGDSALYFCASSVAGGAGNTIYFGEGSWLTVV.

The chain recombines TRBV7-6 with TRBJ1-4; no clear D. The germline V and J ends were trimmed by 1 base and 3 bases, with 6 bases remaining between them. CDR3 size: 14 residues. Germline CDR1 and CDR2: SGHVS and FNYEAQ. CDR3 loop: CASSLGLANEKLFF. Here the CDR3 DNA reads TGTGCCAGCAGCTTAGGGTTAGCTAATGAAAAACTGTTTTTT.